A single sample is the source of the 2 T cell receptor beta chains below, sequenced in a study of T cells after yellow fever vaccination. TCRdb passed the 5' RACE reads through MiXCR, listing each CDR3 protein once. The sample lists 27,000 or so distinct CDR3 sequences, 4.4% occurring once. This material consisted of CD8+ T cells sorted from PBMCs, taken 5 days after the yellow fever booster vaccination. The receptors originated from a man aged 25 to 40 who received the YFV17D yellow fever vaccine.

This clonotype was seen ten or more times. This chain uses TRBV12-3 or TRBV12-4 with TRBJ1-3; TRBD1 agrees at 9 bases. This CDR3 spans 16 amino acids. The junction had 7 bases not matched to a gene; V was cut back by 5 bases and J by 2 bases. CDR3 in amino acids: CASSQGRQGAGNTIYF. The CDR3 region has the DNA TGTGCCAGCAGTCAAGGTCGACAGGGGGCTGGAAACACCATATATTTT.

There are many counts of this clonotype. The genes are TRBV5-1 and TRBJ2-3; D is unclear. Germline assignment: CDR1 SGHRS and CDR2 YFSETQ. The CDR3 has 15 residues. Between the trimmed V and J ends, which lost 0 bases and 1 base, there was a span of 9 bases. The CDR3 is CASSLAGWGTDTQYF. The CDR3 region has the DNA TGCGCCAGCAGCTTGGCCGGGTGGGGCACAGATACGCAGTATTTT.